The 8 T cell receptor beta chains presented below share a single source sample, sequenced in a study of blood T cell repertoires in COVID-19. The method was immunoSEQ multiplex PCR; TCRdb's version includes in-frame clones alone and lacks a portion of them. This table holds 250,000 to 300,000 clones, 86% found once. The sequencing input was peripheral blood. The source is a woman in her thirties with COVID-19, enrolled during active disease.

This clone was observed a single time. The rearrangement joins TRBV5-8 to TRBJ2-3; D call uncertain. Germline V gene data show CDR1 as SGHTS and CDR2 as YDEGEE. The germline V and J ends were trimmed by 0 bases and 1 base, with 6 bases remaining between them. This CDR3 comprises 14 residues. CDR3 region: CASSLGSGTDTQYF. The CDR3 DNA sequence: TGTGCCAGCAGCTTGGGGTCAGGCACAGATACGCAGTATTTT.

The rearrangement uses TRBV27 and TRBJ1-3; D is unresolved. Looked up from germline, CDR1 is MNHEY and CDR2 is SMNVEV (reference sequence). V lost 7 bases to trimming and J lost 3 bases, with 4 bases between them. This CDR3 is built from 11 residues. The CDR3 loop is CASIHGNTIYF. For the CDR3, the DNA is TGTGCCAGCATACATGGAAACACCATATATTTT.

The chain links TRBV27 to TRBJ1-5; 10 bases fit TRBD1. CDR1 is MNHEY, CDR2 SMNVEV, per germline (reference sequence). J gave up 7 bases and V 5 bases, and 8 bases lay outside the gene matches. The CDR3 has 15 residues. CDR3 DNA sequence: TGTGCCAGCAGTAATCGACAGGGGGCGGAGCAGCCCCAGCATTTT. This codes for CASSNRQGAEQPQHF.

This rearrangement joins TRBV24-1 to TRBJ2-2, with D tentatively TRBD1 (5 bases). There are 15 residues in the CDR3. Germline V CDR1 and CDR2: KGHDR, SFDVKD. The V and J ends lost 2 bases and 6 bases respectively, with 12 bases between them. CDR3 region: CATSDYPQGPGELFF. The CDR3 nucleotides are TGTGCCACCAGTGATTATCCCCAGGGTCCCGGGGAGCTGTTTTTT.

The rearrangement joins TRBV12-3 or TRBV12-4 to TRBJ2-7; TRBD2 aligns across 8 bases. The ends lost 7 bases at V and 1 base at J; junction bases unmatched: 3. The CDR3 spans 13 residues. CDR3 nucleotides: TGTGCCAGCAACCGGGGGGGTTCCTACGAGCAGTACTTC. This translates into CASNRGGSYEQYF.

The chain links TRBV6-5 to TRBJ2-7; 7 bases agree with TRBD1. V lost 6 bases, J lost 3 bases, and 8 bases stayed unmatched. Per the germline V gene, CDR1 is MNHEY and CDR2 is SVGAGI. The CDR3 has 14 residues. In DNA, the CDR3 is TGTGCCAGCAGCCCGGACAGGCGGATCTACGAGCAGTACTTC. Its translation: CASSPDRRIYEQYF.

The gene calls are TRBV3-1 (or the pseudogene TRBV3-2) and TRBJ2-3, with 10 bases lining up with TRBD2. Germline assignment: CDR1 LGHDT and CDR2 YNNKEL (reference sequence). V was pared by 1 base and J by 7 bases, with 8 bases of the junction left unmatched. The length of the CDR3 is 16 residues. The DNA for the CDR3 is TGTGCCAGCAGCCAAGTAAGAACTAGCGGGACCAATACGCAGTATTTT. Its protein product is CASSQVRTSGTNTQYF.

This chain uses TRBV18 with TRBJ2-3; D is unresolved. V lost 2 bases and J 4 bases, leaving 4 bases between the germline ends. The germline CDR1 and CDR2 sequences are KGHSH and LQKENI. The CDR3 is 12 residues long. This chain's CDR3 is CASSPSADTQYF. As DNA, the CDR3 is TGTGCCAGCTCACCATCAGCAGATACGCAGTATTTT. The complete variable domain, with remaining parts taken from reference TRBV18 and TRBJ2-3, reads NAGVMQNPRHLVRRRGQEARLRCSPMKGHSHVYWYRQLPEEGLKFMVYLQKENIIDESGMPKERFSAEFPKEGPSILRIQQVVRGDSAAYFCASSPSADTQYFGPGTRLTVL.